The present T cell receptor (beta chain) was sequenced within a study of human T cells and chemical hapten exposure. At the level of the study: Sensitization applied 2% DPC to around 2 cm by around 2 cm of upper inner arm skin. Reading of the patch tests, which applied 0.01% DPC to the upper back, occurred at 6 days. Study-level results: Controls formed significantly fewer large CDR3 similarity clusters than expanded TCRs did.

TCRdb reprocessed the RACE reads via MiXCR and lists one record per CDR3 protein. There are approximately 350,000 distinct CDR3 sequences in the sample; roughly 6.9% occur only once, and about 8% lies in the top ten. The time point was: patch test 1, 2 weeks after DPC sensitization. Noted treatment: therapeutic diphenylcyclopropenone sensitization with weekly scalp DPC. Extraction of total RNA was performed on unfractionated whole blood. The V and J ends lost 5 bases and 3 bases, in that order; junction bases with no gene match: 10. The CDR3 is made up of 17 amino acids. CDR1 and CDR2 from the germline V gene are SGHTA and FQGTGA. Comment on this clonotype: The antigen remains undetermined.

Material: whole blood, obtained in connection with sensitization to the hapten diphenylcyclopropenone (DPC). The sequence was obtained from a woman aged 18-29 years with alopecia areata. Some clones in this sample may be carry-over from other donors' samples. The chain combines TRBV7-3 with TRBJ1-1; 12 bases agree with TRBD1. The CDR3 DNA sequence: TGTGCCAGCAGCCCCGGGACAGGGGGCATGTCGGACACTGAAGCTTTCTTT. Translation gives CASSPGTGGMSDTEAFF.